This entry features one T cell receptor (beta chain) sequence. The antigen remains unidentified. These data come from a study of cytomegalovirus exposure and HLA in healthy donors. Study-level information: Of around 400 genotyped donors, 81% grouped in the Caucasian-associated ancestry cluster. Study observations and caveats: The study flagged 150 to 200 TCR beta chains as cytomegalovirus-associated.

When sampled, the donors appeared nominally healthy, though they likely had unrecorded immune exposures. The primer mix had 60 Vbeta and 13 Jbeta primers. The assay was immunoSEQ multiplex PCR, and TCRdb's table has in-frame clones only and misses some. Of around 170,000 clones listed, about 79% are singletons. V gave up 4 bases and J gave up 6 bases, with 13 bases separating them. Germline V gene data show CDR1 as SGDLS and CDR2 as YYNGEE. This CDR3 region has 14 residues. The receptor was derived from a man aged 18 to 30 in good health and CMV-seronegative. The genes are TRBV9 and TRBJ1-4; possible D gene TRBD1, 6 bases. The sequenced sample was PBMCs. This chain's CDR3 is CASSPGGVDEKLFF. CDR3 in DNA: TGTGCCAGCAGCCCGGGGGGCGTGGATGAAAAACTGTTTTTT.